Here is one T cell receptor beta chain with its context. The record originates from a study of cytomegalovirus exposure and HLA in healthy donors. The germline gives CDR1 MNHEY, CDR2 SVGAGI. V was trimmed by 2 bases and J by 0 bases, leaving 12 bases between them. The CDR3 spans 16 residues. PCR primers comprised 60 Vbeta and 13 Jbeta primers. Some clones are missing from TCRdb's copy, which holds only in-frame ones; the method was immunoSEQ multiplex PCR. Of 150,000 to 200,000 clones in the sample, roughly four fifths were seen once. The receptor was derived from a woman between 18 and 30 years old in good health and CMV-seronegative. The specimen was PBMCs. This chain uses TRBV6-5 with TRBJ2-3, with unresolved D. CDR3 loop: CASSYEVRPSTDTQYF. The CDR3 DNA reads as TGTGCCAGCAGTTACGAGGTTCGTCCAAGCACAGATACGCAGTATTTT.